This T cell receptor beta chain was observed in a study of technical replicates of blood from a handful of donors. In germline, CDR1 is SGHNT, CDR2 YYREEE (reference sequence). This CDR3 is built from 15 residues. V was clipped by 5 bases and J by 8 bases; unmatched bases: 11. The protocol was immunoSEQ multiplex PCR, while the TCRdb copy is restricted to in-frame clones and leaves out a portion. Among approximately 90,000 clones, 95% were seen once, and the ten largest hold about 0.25%. This sequence joins TRBV5-4 and TRBJ2-1, with 9 bases identical to TRBD2. The TCR originated in a human donor in good health. Sequencing input: T cells isolated from PBMCs. CDR3 DNA sequence: TGTGCCAGCAGTAAATTAGCGGGAGAGGGGGATGAGCAGTTCTTC. This gives the protein CASSKLAGEGDEQFF.